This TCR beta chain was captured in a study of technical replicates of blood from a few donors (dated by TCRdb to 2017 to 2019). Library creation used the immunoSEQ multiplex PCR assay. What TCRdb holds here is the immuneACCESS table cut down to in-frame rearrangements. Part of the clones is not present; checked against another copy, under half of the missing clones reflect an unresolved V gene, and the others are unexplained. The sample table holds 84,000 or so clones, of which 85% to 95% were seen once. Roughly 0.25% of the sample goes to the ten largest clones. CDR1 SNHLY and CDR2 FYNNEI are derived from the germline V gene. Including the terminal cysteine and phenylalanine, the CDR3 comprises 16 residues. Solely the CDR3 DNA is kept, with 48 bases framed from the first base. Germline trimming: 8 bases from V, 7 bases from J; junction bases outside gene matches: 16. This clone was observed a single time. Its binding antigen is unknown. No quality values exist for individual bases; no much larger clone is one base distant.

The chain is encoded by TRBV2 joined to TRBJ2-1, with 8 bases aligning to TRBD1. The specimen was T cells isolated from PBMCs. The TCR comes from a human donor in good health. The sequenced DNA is TGTGCCAGCCTTTGGACGGACAGGGCAGCATGGAATGAGCAGTTCTTC. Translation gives CASLWTDRAAWNEQFF.